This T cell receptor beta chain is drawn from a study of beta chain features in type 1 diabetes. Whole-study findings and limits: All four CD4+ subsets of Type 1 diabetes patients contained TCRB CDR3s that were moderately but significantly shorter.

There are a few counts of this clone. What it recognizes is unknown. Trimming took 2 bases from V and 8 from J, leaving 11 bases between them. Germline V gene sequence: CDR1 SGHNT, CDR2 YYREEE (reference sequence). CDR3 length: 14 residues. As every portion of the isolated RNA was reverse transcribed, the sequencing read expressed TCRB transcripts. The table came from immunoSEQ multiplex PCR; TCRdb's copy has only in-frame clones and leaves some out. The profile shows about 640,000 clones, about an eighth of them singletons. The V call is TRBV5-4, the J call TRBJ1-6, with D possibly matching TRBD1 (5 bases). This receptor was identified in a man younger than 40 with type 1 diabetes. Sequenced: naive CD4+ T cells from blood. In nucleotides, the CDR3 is TGTGCCAGCAGCTTCCAGGGCGAGCATTCACCCCTCCACTTT. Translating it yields CASSFQGEHSPLHF.